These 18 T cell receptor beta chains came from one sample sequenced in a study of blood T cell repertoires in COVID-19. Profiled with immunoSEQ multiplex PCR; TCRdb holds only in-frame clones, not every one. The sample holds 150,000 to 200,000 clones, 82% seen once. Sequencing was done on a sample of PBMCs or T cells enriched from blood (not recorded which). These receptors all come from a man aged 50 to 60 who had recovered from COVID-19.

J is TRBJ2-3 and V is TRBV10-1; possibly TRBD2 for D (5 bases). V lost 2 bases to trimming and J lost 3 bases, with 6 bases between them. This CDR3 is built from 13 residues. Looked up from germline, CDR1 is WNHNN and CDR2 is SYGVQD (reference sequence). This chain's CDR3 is CASSERGTDTQYF. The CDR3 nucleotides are TGCGCCAGCAGTGAGCGCGGGACAGATACGCAGTATTTT.

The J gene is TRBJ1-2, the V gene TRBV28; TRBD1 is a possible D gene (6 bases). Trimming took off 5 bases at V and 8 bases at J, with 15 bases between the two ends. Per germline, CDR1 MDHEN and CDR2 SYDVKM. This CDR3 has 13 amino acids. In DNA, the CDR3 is TGTGCCAGCAGTATGCATAGGGGGAAAGGCTACACCTTC. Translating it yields CASSMHRGKGYTF.

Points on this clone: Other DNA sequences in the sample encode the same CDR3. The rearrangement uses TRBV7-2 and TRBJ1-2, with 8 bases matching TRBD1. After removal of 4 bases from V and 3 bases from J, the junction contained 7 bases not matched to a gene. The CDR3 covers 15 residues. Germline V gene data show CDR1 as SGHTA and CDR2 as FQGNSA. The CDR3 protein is CASSSAGGGYYGYTF. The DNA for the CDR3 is TGTGCCAGCAGCTCAGCAGGGGGCGGGTACTATGGCTACACCTTC.

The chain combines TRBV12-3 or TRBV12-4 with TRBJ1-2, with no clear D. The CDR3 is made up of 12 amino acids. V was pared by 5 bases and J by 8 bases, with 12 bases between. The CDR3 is CASSRENRGYTF. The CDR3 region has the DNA TGTGCCAGCAGTCGGGAGAATCGGGGCTACACCTTC.

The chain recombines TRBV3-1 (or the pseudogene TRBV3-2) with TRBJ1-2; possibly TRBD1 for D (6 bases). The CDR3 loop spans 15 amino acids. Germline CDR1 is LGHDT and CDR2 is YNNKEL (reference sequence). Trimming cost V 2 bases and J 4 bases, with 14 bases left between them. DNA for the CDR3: TGTGCCAGCAGCCAAATCAGGGGCCGCTTCTATGGCTACACCTTC. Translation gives CASSQIRGRFYGYTF.

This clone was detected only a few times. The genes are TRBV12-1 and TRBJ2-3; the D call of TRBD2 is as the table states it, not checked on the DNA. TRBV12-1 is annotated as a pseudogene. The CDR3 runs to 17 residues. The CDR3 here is CASSPQTSAGSTDTQYF. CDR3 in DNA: TGTGCCAGCAGCCCTCAAACTAGCGCTGGTTCGACAGATACGCAGTATTTT.

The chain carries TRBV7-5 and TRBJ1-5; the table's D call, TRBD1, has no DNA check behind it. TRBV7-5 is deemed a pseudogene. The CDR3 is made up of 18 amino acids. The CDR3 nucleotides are TGTGTCAGAAGCCCCTGTTCTAACAGGGTCCCTGGCAATCAGCCCCAGCATTTT. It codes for CVRSPCSNRVPGNQPQHF.

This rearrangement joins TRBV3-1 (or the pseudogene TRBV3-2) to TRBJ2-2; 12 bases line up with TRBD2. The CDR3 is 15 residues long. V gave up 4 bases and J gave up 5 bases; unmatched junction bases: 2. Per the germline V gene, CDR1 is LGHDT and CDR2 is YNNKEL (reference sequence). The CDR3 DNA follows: TGTGCCAGCAGCCTTGGACTAGCGGGGACCGGGGAGCTGTTTTTT. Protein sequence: CASSLGLAGTGELFF.

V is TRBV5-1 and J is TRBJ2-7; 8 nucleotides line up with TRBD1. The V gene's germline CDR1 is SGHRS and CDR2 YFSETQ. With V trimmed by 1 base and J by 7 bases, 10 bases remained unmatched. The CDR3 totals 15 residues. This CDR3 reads CASSLFETGAREQYF. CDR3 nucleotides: TGCGCCAGCAGCTTGTTCGAGACAGGGGCTAGGGAGCAGTACTTC. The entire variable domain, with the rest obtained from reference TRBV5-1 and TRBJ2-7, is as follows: KAGVTQTPRYLIKTRGQQVTLSCSPISGHRSVSWYQQTPGQGLQFLFEYFSETQRNKGNFPGRFSGRQFSNSRSEMNVSTLELGDSALYLCASSLFETGAREQYFGPGTRLTVT.

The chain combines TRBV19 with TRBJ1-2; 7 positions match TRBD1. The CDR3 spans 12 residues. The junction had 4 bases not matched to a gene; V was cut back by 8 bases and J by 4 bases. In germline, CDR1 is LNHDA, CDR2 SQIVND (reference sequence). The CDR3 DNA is TGTGCCAGTGCGGACAGGATCTATGGCTACACCTTC. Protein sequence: CASADRIYGYTF.

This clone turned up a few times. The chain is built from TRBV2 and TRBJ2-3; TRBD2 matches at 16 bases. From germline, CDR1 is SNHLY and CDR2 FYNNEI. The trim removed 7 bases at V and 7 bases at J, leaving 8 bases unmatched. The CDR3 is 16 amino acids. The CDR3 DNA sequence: TGTGCCAGCACCGAGGGACTAGCGGGGGGGCTAAATACGCAGTATTTT. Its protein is CASTEGLAGGLNTQYF.

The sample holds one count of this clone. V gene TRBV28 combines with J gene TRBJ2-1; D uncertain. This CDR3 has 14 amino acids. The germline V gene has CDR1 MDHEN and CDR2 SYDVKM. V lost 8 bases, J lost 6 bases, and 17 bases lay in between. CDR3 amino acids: CASGPMQAPNEQFF. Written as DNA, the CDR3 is TGTGCCAGCGGCCCAATGCAGGCACCCAATGAGCAGTTCTTC.

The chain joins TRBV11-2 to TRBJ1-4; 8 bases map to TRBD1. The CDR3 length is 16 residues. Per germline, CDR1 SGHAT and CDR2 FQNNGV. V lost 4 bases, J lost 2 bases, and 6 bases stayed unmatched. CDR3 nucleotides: TGTGCCAGCAGCTCCCTGACAGGGGCCACTAATGAAAAACTGTTTTTT. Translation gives CASSSLTGATNEKLFF.

Here the CDR3 DNA reads TGTGCCAGCAGCTTAATTCCGGGGAGCTCCTATGGCTACACCTTC. Residues: CASSLIPGSSYGYTF. The chain carries TRBV7-3 and TRBJ1-2; no firm D call. Germline-derived CDR1 and CDR2 are SGHTA and FQGTGA. This CDR3 is 15 amino acids long. Trimming cost V 1 base and J 4 bases, with 13 bases left between them.

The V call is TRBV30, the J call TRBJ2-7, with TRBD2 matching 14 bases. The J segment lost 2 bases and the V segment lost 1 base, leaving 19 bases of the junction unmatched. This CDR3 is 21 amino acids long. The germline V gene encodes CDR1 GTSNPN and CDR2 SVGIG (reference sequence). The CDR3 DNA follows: TGTGCCTGGAGTGGGGACAAACGAACCGGGACTAGCGGGAGACCTACCTACGAGCAGTACTTC. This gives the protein CAWSGDKRTGTSGRPTYEQYF.

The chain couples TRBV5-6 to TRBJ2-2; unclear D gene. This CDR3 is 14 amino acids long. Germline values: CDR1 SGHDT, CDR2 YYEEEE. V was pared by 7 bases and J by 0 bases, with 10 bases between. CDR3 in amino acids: CASSGLPNTGELFF. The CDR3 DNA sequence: TGTGCCAGCTCGGGTCTACCGAACACCGGGGAGCTGTTTTTT.

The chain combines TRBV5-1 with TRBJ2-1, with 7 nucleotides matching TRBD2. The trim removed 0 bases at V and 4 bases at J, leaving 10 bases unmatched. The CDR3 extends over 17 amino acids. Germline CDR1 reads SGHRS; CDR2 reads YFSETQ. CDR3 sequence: CASSLAGGSIVYNEQFF. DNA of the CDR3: TGCGCCAGCAGCTTGGCGGGCGGGAGCATTGTTTACAATGAGCAGTTCTTC.

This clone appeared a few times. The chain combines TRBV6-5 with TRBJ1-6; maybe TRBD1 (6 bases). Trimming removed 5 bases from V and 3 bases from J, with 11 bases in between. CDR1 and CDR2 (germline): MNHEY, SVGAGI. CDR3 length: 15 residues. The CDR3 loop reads CASSPRTDYNSPLHF. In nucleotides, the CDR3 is TGTGCCAGCAGTCCCCGGACAGACTATAATTCACCCCTCCACTTT.